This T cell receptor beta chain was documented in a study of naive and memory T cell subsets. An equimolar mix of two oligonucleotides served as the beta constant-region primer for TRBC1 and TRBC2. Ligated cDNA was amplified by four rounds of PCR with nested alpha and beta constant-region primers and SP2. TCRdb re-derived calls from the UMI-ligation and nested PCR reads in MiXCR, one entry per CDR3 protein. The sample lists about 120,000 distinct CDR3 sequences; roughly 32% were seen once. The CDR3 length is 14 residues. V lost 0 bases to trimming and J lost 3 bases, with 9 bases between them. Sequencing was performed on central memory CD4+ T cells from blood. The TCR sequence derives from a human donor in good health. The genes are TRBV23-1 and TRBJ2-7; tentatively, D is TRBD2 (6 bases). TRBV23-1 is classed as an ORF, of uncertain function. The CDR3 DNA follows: TGCGCCAGCAGTCAATCTGGGCGGGGCTACGAGCAGTACTTC. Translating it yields CASSQSGRGYEQYF.